This record covers a single TCR beta chain. These data belong to a study of blood T cell repertoires in COVID-19. Study at large: Acute and convalescent COVID-19 samples came from the United States, Italy and Spain. In each case, the material was cDNA or gDNA derived from T cells, B-cell-depleted T cells, or PBMCs.

The CDR3 has 17 amino acids. CDR1 is KGHDR and CDR2 is SFDVKD in the germline V gene. Losses at the gene ends were 3 bases for V and 4 bases for J; bases not matched to a gene: 7. Original processing notes: How many nucleated cells were present was estimated from reference gene primer amplification. Clones were sequenced by immunoSEQ multiplex PCR, and TCRdb holds only the in-frame ones, with some missing. Clone size and the V and J calls come from that table; the DNA yielded D and trimming. The sample has under 200,000 clones; 86% are singletons. The receptor comes from a man aged 45 to 65 with active or convalescent COVID-19. Sequenced sample: peripheral blood. The V and J genes are TRBV24-1 and TRBJ2-3; 12 nucleotides align to TRBD2. The CDR3 sequence: CATSDAGTSGRPDTQYF. CDR3 nucleotide sequence: TGTGCCACCAGTGATGCCGGGACTAGCGGGCGCCCAGATACGCAGTATTTT.